The 29 T cell receptor beta chains below come from one sample, sequenced in a study of low-dose radiotherapy and immunotherapy resistance in tumors. Time point denoted: after trial treatment. Treatment denoted: LDRT plus nivolumab, ipilimumab, low-dose cyclophosphamide and aspirin (RACIN trial). Primers targeting TRAV and TRBV primed first-strand cDNA, covering alpha and beta chains. TCR amplification ran 20 PCR cycles using constant-region and V-primer adapter primers. TCRdb redid the calling of the reads with MiXCR, one entry per CDR3 protein. Of about 44,000 distinct CDR3 sequences in the sample, less than 30% were seen once. The input for sequencing was PBMCs, taken after low-dose radiotherapy plus immunotherapy. The receptors were sampled from a male donor with prostate cancer.

This clonotype was seen many times. The chain combines TRBV3-1 with TRBJ1-3; no reliable D call. Germline CDR1 and CDR2: LGHDT and YNNKEL (reference sequence). V gave up 3 bases and J gave up 2 bases, with 2 bases separating them. This CDR3 region has 12 residues. CDR3 nucleotide sequence: TGTGCCAGCAGCCAGACTGGAAACACCATATATTTT. This translates into CASSQTGNTIYF.

This clonotype was seen many times. In DNA form, the CDR3 reads TGTGCCAGCAGCAGCCAACGGACAGGGAACTACGAGCAGTACTTC. Translation: CASSSQRTGNYEQYF. The gene calls are TRBV6-2 or TRBV6-3 and TRBJ2-7, with 8 bases matching TRBD1. The CDR3 covers 15 residues. V shed 6 bases and J 3 bases; nucleotides not matched to a gene: 10. In germline, CDR1 is MNHEY, CDR2 SVGEGT.

This clonotype was detected ten times or more. The chain has TRBV2 and TRBJ2-3, with no clear D. Trimming shortened V by 8 bases and J by 1 base, and 7 bases separated the two germline ends. CDR1 is SNHLY and CDR2 is FYNNEI in the germline V gene. This CDR3 is built from 12 residues. The CDR3 nucleotides read TGTGCCAGCTCAGAGGGCACAGATACGCAGTATTTT. Residues: CASSEGTDTQYF.

This clonotype was seen many times. CDR3 coding DNA: TGTGCCAGCAGGTCCTCGGGGGCGATAAACACCGGGGAGCTGTTTTTT. It translates to CASRSSGAINTGELFF. The V and J genes are TRBV5-4 and TRBJ2-2, with D possibly being TRBD1 or TRBD2 (6 bases each). This CDR3 is 16 amino acids long. V gave up 5 bases and J gave up 2 bases, with 16 bases separating them. From germline, CDR1 is SGHNT and CDR2 YYREEE (reference sequence).

Note on this clonotype: A far larger clone is a single base away, which makes a read error likely. V and J are TRBV10-3 and TRBJ2-7; D gene uncertain. The V end lost 7 bases, the J end lost 2 bases, and 9 bases lay between the germline ends. The CDR3 is 12 amino acids. The germline V gene has CDR1 ENHRY and CDR2 SYGVKD. The CDR3: CAITNPPYEQYF. The DNA of the CDR3 is TGTGCCATCACCAACCCCCCCTACGAGCAGTACTTC.

On this clonotype: A much larger clone lies one base from this, so it may be a read error. The chain employs TRBV6-1 and TRBJ2-3, with 8 bases identical to TRBD2. The junction had 10 bases not matched to a gene; V was cut back by 2 bases and J by 3 bases. CDR1 is MNHNS and CDR2 is SASEGT in the germline V gene. This CDR3 comprises 17 residues. The CDR3 sequence: CASSERGLALKTDTQYF. Written as DNA, the CDR3 is TGTGCCAGCAGTGAAAGAGGACTAGCCCTTAAAACAGATACGCAGTATTTT.

The rearrangement uses TRBV28 and TRBJ1-2; D unclear. The CDR3 is 14 amino acids. V was cut by 3 bases and J by 5 bases, with 13 bases left in between. CDR1 is MDHEN, CDR2 SYDVKM, per germline. The DNA of the CDR3 is TGTGCCAGCAGTTTGGGGTTCTTGGGGTATGGCTACACCTTC. The encoded protein is CASSLGFLGYGYTF.

This clonotype has at least ten counts. This chain joins TRBV29-1 and TRBJ1-4; D may be TRBD1 (6 bases). This CDR3 has 13 residues. Trimming removed 6 bases at V and 8 bases at J, with 16 bases between. Germline V gene lookup returns CDR1 SQVTM and CDR2 ANQGSEA. In DNA form, the CDR3 reads TGCAGCGTCGCAAGGGGGGTCGAAGAAAAACTGTTTTTT. Its translation is CSVARGVEEKLFF.

This clonotype was seen repeatedly, ten times or more. The rearrangement joins TRBV25-1 to TRBJ1-2; D remains unclear. V dropped 1 base and J dropped 8 bases, with 14 bases sitting between them. The CDR3 consists of 14 residues. Germline V CDR1 and CDR2: MGHDK, SYGVNS. CDR3 protein: CASSEFLGSGGYTF. CDR3 sequence (DNA): TGTGCCAGCAGTGAATTCCTGGGAAGCGGGGGCTACACCTTC.

This clonotype was counted at least ten times. This chain links TRBV20-1 with TRBJ2-7; the D gene is possibly TRBD1 (6 bases). This CDR3 spans 13 amino acids. Germline CDR1 reads DFQATT; CDR2 reads SNEGSKA (reference sequence). V lost 1 base and J 5 bases, leaving 12 bases between the germline ends. The CDR3 loop is CSARVPGTNEQYF. The CDR3 bases are TGCAGTGCTAGAGTTCCCGGGACAAACGAGCAGTACTTC.

Comment on this clonotype: It differs at one base from a far larger clone, so likely a read error. The V call is TRBV6-2 or TRBV6-3, the J call TRBJ2-7; maybe TRBD2 (5 bases). CDR1 and CDR2 from the germline V gene are MNHEY and SVGEGT. The germline V and J ends were trimmed by 5 bases and 7 bases, with 18 bases remaining between them. This CDR3 comprises 14 residues. The CDR3 DNA follows: TGTGCCAGCAGTGAATATAGGACTCCGGTTGAGCAGTACTTC. Amino acid sequence: CASSEYRTPVEQYF.

This clonotype was counted at least ten times. J is TRBJ2-1 and V is TRBV6-2 or TRBV6-3; either TRBD1 or TRBD2 may fit D (5 bases each). Between the trimmed V and J ends, which lost 4 bases and 4 bases, there was a span of 23 bases. Germline-derived CDR1 and CDR2 are MNHEY and SVGEGT. The CDR3 consists of 18 residues. This CDR3 is CASSSGQWGNRLYNEQFF. CDR3 in DNA: TGTGCCAGCAGTTCAGGGCAGTGGGGGAACCGCCTATACAATGAGCAGTTCTTC.

The sample holds one count of this clonotype. A read error likely explains this, since a far larger clone differs by one base. The rearrangement links TRBV28 to TRBJ2-7; tentative D call: TRBD1 (5 bases). V dropped 2 bases and J dropped 12 bases, with 11 bases sitting between them. CDR1 is MDHEN, CDR2 SYDVKM, per germline. This CDR3 is built from 11 residues. In DNA form, the CDR3 reads TGTGCCAGCAGTTTAGGGGCATCTCGGTACTTC. Protein sequence: CASSLGASRYF.

This clonotype was observed at least ten times. The chain combines TRBV28 with TRBJ2-7; TRBD1 aligns across 11 bases. The germline gives CDR1 MDHEN, CDR2 SYDVKM. This CDR3 has 13 amino acids. Germline trimming cut 9 bases from V and 10 bases from J; bases unmatched to any gene: 11. CDR3 protein: CAREEAGTGGQYF. The CDR3, as DNA: TGTGCCAGGGAGGAGGCCGGGACAGGGGGTCAGTACTTC. The whole variable domain, filled in from reference TRBV28 and TRBJ2-7, reads DVKVTQSSRYLVKRTGEKVFLECVQDMDHENMFWYRQDPGLGLRLIYFSYDVKMKEKGDIPEGYSVSREKKERFSLILESASTNQTSMYLCAREEAGTGGQYFGPGTRLTVT.

This clonotype showed up just once. A far larger clone is only one base removed, so a read error is likely. The chain links TRBV12-3 or TRBV12-4 to TRBJ2-7; no definite D call. This CDR3 comprises 14 residues. Trimming pared 5 bases from V and 5 bases from J, leaving 16 bases between. CDR3 in DNA: TGTGCCAGCAGTGGCCAGCCCGGAATCGACGAGCAGTACTTC. Translating gives CASSGQPGIDEQYF.

The rearrangement links TRBV5-5 to TRBJ2-1; TRBD1 agrees at 8 bases. The trim removed 4 bases at V and 0 bases at J, leaving 6 bases unmatched. The CDR3 totals 16 residues. Germline-derived CDR1 and CDR2 are SGHKS and YYEKEE (reference sequence). In DNA form, the CDR3 reads TGTGCCAGCAGCACACAGGGGGTAAGCTCCTACAATGAGCAGTTCTTC. Translation gives CASSTQGVSSYNEQFF.

Many counts were recorded for this clonotype. This chain uses TRBV7-9 with TRBJ2-2; perhaps TRBD1 as D (5 bases). The length of the CDR3 is 13 residues. Trimming removed 2 bases at V and 7 bases at J, with 8 bases between. Per the germline V gene, CDR1 is SEHNR and CDR2 is FQNEAQ (reference sequence). The CDR3 protein is CASSLQGVGELFF. The DNA of the CDR3 is TGTGCCAGCAGCTTACAGGGTGTCGGGGAGCTGTTTTTT.

This clonotype appeared a few times. V is TRBV13 and J is TRBJ2-2, with TRBD2 matching over 7 bases. Looked up from germline, CDR1 is PRHDT and CDR2 is FYEKMQ (reference sequence). With 4 bases clipped from V and 7 bases from J, the junction kept 9 bases outside the gene matches. This CDR3 region has 15 residues. The CDR3 loop is CASSSRAGEGGELFF. In nucleotides, the CDR3 is TGTGCCAGCAGCTCCCGGGCGGGGGAAGGCGGGGAGCTGTTTTTT.

This clonotype was recorded at least ten times. The genes are TRBV20-1 and TRBJ1-6, with D hard to call. CDR1 DFQATT and CDR2 SNEGSKA come from the germline V gene (reference sequence). Trimming removed 3 bases at V and 9 bases at J, with 9 bases between. The CDR3 consists of 12 residues. The chain's CDR3 is CSASKRVSPLHF. CDR3 coding DNA: TGCAGTGCTAGCAAACGGGTTTCACCCCTCCACTTT.

This chain links TRBV5-4 with TRBJ2-2; 9 positions match TRBD1. In germline, CDR1 is SGHNT, CDR2 YYREEE (reference sequence). The J segment lost 7 bases and the V segment lost 1 base, leaving 5 bases of the junction unmatched. The CDR3 sequence is 15 residues long. Here the CDR3 DNA reads TGTGCCAGCAGCTTGACAGGGGGCGCCGGCGGGGAGCTGTTTTTT. Its translation: CASSLTGGAGGELFF.

This clonotype has ten or more counts. The CDR3 DNA is TGTGCCAGCAGCCAAGATAATTTCGGGGGGGCGAAGGAGACCCAGTACTTC. It encodes CASSQDNFGGAKETQYF. J is TRBJ2-5 and V is TRBV3-1, with 8 nucleotides matching TRBD2. J lost 5 bases, V lost 0 bases, and 11 bases had no gene match. This CDR3 comprises 17 residues. Looked up from germline, CDR1 is LGHDT and CDR2 is YNNKEL (reference sequence).

This clonotype was counted many times. This rearrangement joins TRBV30 to TRBJ2-7; the D is unclear. This CDR3 has 12 amino acids. Germline loops: CDR1 GTSNPN, CDR2 SVGIG (reference sequence). Trimming cost V 0 bases and J 5 bases, with 8 bases left between them. The CDR3 sequence: CAWSVIGDEQYF. CDR3 coding DNA: TGTGCCTGGAGTGTAATTGGGGACGAGCAGTACTTC.

The DNA of the CDR3 is TGTGCCAGCAGCCAAGATGGCCCTAGCGGCTCCTACGAGCAGTACTTC. Encoded protein: CASSQDGPSGSYEQYF. This chain uses TRBV14 with TRBJ2-7, with 7 bases matching TRBD2. Trimming cost V 0 bases and J 0 bases; bases outside gene matches: 5. Germline CDR1 SGHDN, CDR2 FVKESK. This CDR3 spans 16 amino acids.

As regards this clonotype: One base separates it from a far larger clone, so it is likely a read error. The genes are TRBV18 and TRBJ2-7; possibly TRBD2 for D (6 bases). The CDR3 extends over 17 amino acids. From germline, CDR1 is KGHSH and CDR2 LQKENI. V was clipped by 6 bases and J by 7 bases, with 28 bases between them. The CDR3 is CASSTLRIQGTLNEQYF. Here the CDR3 DNA reads TGTGCCAGCTCTACCCTAAGAATCCAAGGGACTCTTAATGAGCAGTACTTC.

This clonotype came up many times. The chain is built from TRBV6-2 or TRBV6-3 and TRBJ1-5; TRBD1 matches at 12 bases. J was trimmed by 2 bases and V by 7 bases; bases with no gene match: 9. The germline V gene has CDR1 MNHEY and CDR2 SVGEGT. The CDR3 contains 17 residues. This CDR3 reads CASKRGQGAWGNQPQHF. CDR3 in DNA: TGTGCCAGCAAGAGGGGACAGGGGGCTTGGGGCAATCAGCCCCAGCATTTT.

This clonotype was observed at least ten times. This rearrangement joins TRBV6-1 to TRBJ2-7; 7 bases fit TRBD2. The length of the CDR3 is 12 residues. Trimming took 6 bases from V and 5 from J; bases not matched to a gene: 4. Germline CDR1 MNHNS, CDR2 SASEGT. DNA for the CDR3: TGTGCCAGCAGACGGGGGGTCAACGAGCAGTACTTC. Protein: CASRRGVNEQYF.

With regard to this clonotype: A far larger clone differs by one base, so this is likely a read error. The chain combines TRBV12-3 or TRBV12-4 with TRBJ2-1, with TRBD1 as a possible D gene (5 bases). With 10 bases removed from V and 2 bases from J, the gap between germline ends came to 21 bases. The CDR3 extends over 16 amino acids. In nucleotides, the CDR3 is TGTGCCAACAGCTTTCGACAGAGTACTCCCTACAATGAGCAGTTCTTC. Its protein is CANSFRQSTPYNEQFF.

This clonotype came up many times. The chain couples TRBV20-1 to TRBJ1-5; 10 nucleotides match TRBD1. V shed 3 bases and J 3 bases; nucleotides not matched to a gene: 8. Per germline, CDR1 DFQATT and CDR2 SNEGSKA (reference sequence). The CDR3 spans 16 residues. The CDR3 reads CSASPPGQGYNQPQHF. Here the CDR3 DNA reads TGCAGTGCTAGCCCGCCGGGACAGGGGTACAATCAGCCCCAGCATTTT.

This clonotype was counted ten times or more. This chain joins TRBV5-1 and TRBJ1-1; 7 nucleotides align to TRBD1. V lost 4 bases to trimming and J lost 1 base; unmatched junction nucleotides: 4. The CDR3 is 14 residues long. In germline, CDR1 is SGHRS, CDR2 YFSETQ. The DNA of the CDR3 is TGCGCCAGCAGCACACAGGGGTCGAACACTGAAGCTTTCTTT. It codes for CASSTQGSNTEAFF.